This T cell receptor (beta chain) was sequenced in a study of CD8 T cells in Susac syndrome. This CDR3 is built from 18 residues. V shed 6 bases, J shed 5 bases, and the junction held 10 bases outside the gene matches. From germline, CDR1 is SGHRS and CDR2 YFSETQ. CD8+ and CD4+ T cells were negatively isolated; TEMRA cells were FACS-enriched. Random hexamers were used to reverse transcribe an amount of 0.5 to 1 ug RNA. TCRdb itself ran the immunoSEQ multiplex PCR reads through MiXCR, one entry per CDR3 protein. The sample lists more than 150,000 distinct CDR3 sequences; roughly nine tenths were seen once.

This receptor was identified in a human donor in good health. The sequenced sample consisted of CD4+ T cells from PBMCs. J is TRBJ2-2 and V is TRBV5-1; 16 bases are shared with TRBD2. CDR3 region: CASTGTSGRAPGTGELFF. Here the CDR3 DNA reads TGCGCCAGCACCGGGACTAGCGGGAGGGCCCCTGGAACCGGGGAGCTGTTTTTT.